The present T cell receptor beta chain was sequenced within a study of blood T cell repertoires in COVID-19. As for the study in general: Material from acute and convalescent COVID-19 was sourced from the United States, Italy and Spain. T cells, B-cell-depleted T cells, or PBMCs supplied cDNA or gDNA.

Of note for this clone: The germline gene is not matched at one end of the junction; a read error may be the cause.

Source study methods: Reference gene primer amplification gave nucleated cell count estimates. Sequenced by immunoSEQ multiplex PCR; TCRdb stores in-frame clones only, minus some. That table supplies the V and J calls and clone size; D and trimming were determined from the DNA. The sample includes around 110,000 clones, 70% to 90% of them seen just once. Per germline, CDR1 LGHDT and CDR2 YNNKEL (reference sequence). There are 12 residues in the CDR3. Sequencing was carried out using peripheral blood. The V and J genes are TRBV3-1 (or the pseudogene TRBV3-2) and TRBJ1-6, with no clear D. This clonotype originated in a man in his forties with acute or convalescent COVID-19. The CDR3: CASSQVNSALHF. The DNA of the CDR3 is TGTGCCAGCAGCCAGGTTAATTCAGCCCTCCACTTT.